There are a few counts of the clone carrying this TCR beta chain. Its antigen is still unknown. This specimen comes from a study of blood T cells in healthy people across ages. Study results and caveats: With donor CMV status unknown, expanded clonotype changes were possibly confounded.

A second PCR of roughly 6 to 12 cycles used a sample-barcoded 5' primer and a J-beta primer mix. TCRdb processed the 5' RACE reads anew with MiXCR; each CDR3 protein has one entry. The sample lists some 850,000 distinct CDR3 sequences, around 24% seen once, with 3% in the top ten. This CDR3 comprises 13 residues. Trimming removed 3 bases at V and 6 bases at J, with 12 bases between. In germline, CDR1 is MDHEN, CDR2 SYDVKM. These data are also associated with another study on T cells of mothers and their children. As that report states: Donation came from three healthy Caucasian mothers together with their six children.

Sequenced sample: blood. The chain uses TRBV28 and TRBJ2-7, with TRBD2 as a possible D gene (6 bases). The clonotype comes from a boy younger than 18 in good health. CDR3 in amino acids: CASSLEGRREQYF. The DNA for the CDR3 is TGTGCCAGCAGTTTGGAGGGAAGGCGCGAGCAGTACTTC.